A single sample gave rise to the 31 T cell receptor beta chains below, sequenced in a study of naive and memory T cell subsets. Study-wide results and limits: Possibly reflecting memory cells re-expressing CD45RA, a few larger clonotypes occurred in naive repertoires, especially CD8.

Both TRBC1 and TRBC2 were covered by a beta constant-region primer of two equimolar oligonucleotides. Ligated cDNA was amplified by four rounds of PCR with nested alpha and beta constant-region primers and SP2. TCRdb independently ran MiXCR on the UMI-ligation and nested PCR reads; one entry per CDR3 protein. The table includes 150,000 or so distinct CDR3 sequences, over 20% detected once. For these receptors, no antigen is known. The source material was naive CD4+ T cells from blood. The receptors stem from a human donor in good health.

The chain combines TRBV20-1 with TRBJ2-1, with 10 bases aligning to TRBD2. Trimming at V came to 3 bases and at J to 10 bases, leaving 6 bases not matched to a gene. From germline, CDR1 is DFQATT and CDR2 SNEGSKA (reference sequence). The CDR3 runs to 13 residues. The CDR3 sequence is CSASLAGAGEQFF. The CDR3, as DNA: TGCAGTGCTAGTCTAGCGGGAGCGGGGGAGCAGTTCTTC.

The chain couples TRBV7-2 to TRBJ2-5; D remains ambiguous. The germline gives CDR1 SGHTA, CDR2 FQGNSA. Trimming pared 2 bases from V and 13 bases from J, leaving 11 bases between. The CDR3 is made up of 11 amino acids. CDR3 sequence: CASSLQLDPYF. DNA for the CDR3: TGTGCCAGCAGCTTACAGTTAGACCCGTACTTC.

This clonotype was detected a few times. As DNA, the CDR3 is TGTGCCAGCAGTGCGCAGACAGGGGGCTCGAGTGAGCAGTTCTTC. Translating it yields CASSAQTGGSSEQFF. The gene calls are TRBV28 and TRBJ2-1; 10 bases match TRBD1. CDR1 is MDHEN, CDR2 SYDVKM, per germline. J lost 9 bases, V lost 5 bases, and 10 bases had no gene match. The CDR3 is 15 amino acids.

The CDR3, as DNA: TGTGCCTGGAGTGTGATGGATACGCAGTATTTT. It is translated as CAWSVMDTQYF. J is TRBJ2-3 and V is TRBV30; D is ambiguous. This CDR3 has 11 amino acids. The germline V gene has CDR1 GTSNPN and CDR2 SVGIG (reference sequence). The ends were cut back, 0 bases at V and 6 bases at J, with 4 bases in the middle. The whole variable domain, remainder taken from reference TRBV30 and TRBJ2-3, is SQTIHQWPATLVQPVGSPLSLECTVEGTSNPNLYWYRQAAGRGLQLLFYSVGIGQISSEVPQNLSASRPQDRQFILSSKKLLLSDSGFYLCAWSVMDTQYFGPGTRLTVL.

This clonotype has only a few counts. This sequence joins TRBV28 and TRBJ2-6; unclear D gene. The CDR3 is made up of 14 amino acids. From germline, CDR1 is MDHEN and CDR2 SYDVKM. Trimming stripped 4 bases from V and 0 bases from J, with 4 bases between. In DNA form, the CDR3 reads TGTGCCAGCAGTTCCAGCTCTGGGGCCAACGTCCTGACTTTC. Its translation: CASSSSSGANVLTF.

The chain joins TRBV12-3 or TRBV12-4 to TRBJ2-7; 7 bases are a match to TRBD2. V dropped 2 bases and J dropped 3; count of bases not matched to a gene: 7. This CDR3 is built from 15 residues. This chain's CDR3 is CASSLLGGSHYEQYF. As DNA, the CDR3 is TGTGCCAGCAGTTTATTAGGCGGGAGTCACTACGAGCAGTACTTC.

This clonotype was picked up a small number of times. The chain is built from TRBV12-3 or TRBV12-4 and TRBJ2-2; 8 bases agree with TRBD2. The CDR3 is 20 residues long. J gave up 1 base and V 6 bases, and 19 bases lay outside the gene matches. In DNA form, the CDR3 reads TGTGCCAGCAGCCCCCTCTCGGGAGGGCCCCGAAGTCGGAACACCGGGGAGCTGTTTTTT. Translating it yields CASSPLSGGPRSRNTGELFF.

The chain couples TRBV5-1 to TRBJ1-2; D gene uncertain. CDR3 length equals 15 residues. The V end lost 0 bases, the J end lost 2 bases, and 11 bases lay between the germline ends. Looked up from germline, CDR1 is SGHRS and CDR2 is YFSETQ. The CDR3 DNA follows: TGCGCCAGCAGCTTGGGAGTCCTTCGGAACTATGGCTACACCTTC. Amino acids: CASSLGVLRNYGYTF.

CDR3 DNA sequence: TGCAGCGTACACGGACAGGGGGCGATTGAGCAGTTCTTC. It is translated as CSVHGQGAIEQFF. J is TRBJ2-1 and V is TRBV29-1; 11 nucleotides align to TRBD1. Germline assignment: CDR1 SQVTM and CDR2 ANQGSEA. The CDR3 totals 13 residues. V gave up 6 bases and J gave up 9 bases; unmatched junction bases: 7.

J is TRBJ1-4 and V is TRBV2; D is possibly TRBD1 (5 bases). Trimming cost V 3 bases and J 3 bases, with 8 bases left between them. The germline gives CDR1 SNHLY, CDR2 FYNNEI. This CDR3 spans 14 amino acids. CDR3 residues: CASSEGTANEKLFF. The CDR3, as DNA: TGTGCCAGCAGTGAGGGGACCGCTAATGAAAAACTGTTTTTT. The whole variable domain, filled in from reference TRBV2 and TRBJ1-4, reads EPEVTQTPSHQVTQMGQEVILRCVPISNHLYFYWYRQILGQKVEFLVSFYNNEISEKSEIFDDQFSVERPDGSNFTLKIRSTKLEDSAMYFCASSEGTANEKLFFGSGTQLSVL.

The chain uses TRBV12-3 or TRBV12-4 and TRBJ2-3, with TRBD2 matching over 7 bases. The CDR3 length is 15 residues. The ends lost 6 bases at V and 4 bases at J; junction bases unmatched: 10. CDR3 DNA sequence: TGTGCCAGCAGGCCCGGACTAGTTGGGTCAGATACGCAGTATTTT. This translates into CASRPGLVGSDTQYF.

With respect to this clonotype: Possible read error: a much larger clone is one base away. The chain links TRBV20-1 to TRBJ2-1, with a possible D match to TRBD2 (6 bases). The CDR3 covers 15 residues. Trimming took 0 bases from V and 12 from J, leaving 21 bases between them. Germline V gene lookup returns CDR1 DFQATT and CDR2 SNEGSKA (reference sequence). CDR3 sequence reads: CSARELASAAMGQFF. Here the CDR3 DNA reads TGCAGTGCTAGAGAATTGGCTAGCGCAGCGATGGGGCAGTTCTTC.

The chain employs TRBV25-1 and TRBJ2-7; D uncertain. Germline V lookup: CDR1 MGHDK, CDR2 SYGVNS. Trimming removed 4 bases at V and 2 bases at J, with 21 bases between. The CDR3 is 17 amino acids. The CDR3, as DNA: TGTGCCAGCAGTGCCCAGACCCAGCGACATATAGCCTACGAGCAGTACTTC. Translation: CASSAQTQRHIAYEQYF.

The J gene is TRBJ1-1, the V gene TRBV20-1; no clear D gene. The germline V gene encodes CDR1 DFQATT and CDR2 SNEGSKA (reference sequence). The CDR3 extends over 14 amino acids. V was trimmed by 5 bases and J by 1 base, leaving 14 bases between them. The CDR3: CSAGNPLRNTEAFF. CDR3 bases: TGCAGTGCTGGGAATCCGCTCAGGAACACTGAAGCTTTCTTT.

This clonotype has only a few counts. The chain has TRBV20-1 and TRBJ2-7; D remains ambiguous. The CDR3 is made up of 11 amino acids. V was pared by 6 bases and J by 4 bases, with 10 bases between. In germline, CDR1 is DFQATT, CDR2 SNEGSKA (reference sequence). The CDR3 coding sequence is TGCAGTGCCTCGAACAATTACGAGCAGTACTTC. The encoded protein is CSASNNYEQYF.

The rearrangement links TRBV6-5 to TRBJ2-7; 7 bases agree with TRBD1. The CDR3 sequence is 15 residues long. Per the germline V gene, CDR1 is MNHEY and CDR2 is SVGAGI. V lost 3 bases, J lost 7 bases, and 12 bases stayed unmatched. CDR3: CASSYTDRVGEEQYF. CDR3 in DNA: TGTGCCAGCAGTTATACCGACAGGGTGGGTGAGGAGCAGTACTTC.

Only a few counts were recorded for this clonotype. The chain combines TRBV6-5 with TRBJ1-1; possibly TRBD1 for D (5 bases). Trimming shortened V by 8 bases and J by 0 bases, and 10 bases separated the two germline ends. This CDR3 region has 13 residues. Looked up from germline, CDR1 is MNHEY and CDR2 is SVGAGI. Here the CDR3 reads CASRGWVNTEAFF. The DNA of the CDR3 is TGTGCCAGCCGGGGGTGGGTGAACACTGAAGCTTTCTTT.

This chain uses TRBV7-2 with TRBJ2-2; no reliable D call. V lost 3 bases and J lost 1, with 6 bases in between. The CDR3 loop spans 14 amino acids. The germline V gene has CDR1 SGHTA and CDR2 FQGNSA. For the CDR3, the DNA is TGTGCCAGCAGCTTTGAACAGAACACCGGGGAGCTGTTTTTT. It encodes CASSFEQNTGELFF.

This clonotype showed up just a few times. In DNA form, the CDR3 reads TGTGCCAGCAGTTATTTTCAGCGTCTGACCGGGGAGCTGTTTTTT. It yields the protein CASSYFQRLTGELFF. The chain has TRBV6-2 or TRBV6-3 and TRBJ2-2; D gene uncertain. V was shortened by 3 bases and J by 5 bases, with 13 bases between the two germline ends. Germline loops: CDR1 MNHEY, CDR2 SVGEGT. The CDR3 consists of 15 residues.

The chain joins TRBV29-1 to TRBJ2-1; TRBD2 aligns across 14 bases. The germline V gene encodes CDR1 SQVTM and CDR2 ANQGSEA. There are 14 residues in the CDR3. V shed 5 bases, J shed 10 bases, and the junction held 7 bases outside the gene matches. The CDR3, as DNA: TGCAGCGTTAGGGGACTAGCGGGAGTAGAGGAGCAGTTCTTC. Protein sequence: CSVRGLAGVEEQFF.

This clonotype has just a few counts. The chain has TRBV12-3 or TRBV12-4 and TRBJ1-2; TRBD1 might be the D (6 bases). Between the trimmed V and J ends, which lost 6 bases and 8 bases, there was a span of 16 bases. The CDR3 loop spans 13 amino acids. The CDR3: CASSQGDGGGYTF. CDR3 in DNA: TGTGCCAGCAGCCAGGGCGATGGGGGCGGCTACACCTTC.

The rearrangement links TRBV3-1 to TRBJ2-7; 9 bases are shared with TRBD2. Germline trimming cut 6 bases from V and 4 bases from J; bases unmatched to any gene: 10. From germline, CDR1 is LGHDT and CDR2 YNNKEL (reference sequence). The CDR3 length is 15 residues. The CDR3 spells CASSITSGPLYEQYF. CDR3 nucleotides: TGTGCCAGCAGTATTACTAGCGGGCCCCTTTACGAGCAGTACTTC.

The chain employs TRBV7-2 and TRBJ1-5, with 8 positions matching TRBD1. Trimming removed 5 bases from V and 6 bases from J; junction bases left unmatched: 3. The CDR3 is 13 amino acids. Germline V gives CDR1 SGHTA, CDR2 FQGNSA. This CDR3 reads CASSEDRVQPQHF. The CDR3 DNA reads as TGTGCCAGCAGCGAGGACAGGGTTCAGCCCCAGCATTTT. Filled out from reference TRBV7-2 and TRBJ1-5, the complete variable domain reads GAGVSQSPSNKVTEKGKDVELRCDPISGHTALYWYRQSLGQGLEFLIYFQGNSAPDKSGLPSDRFSAERTGGSVSTLTIQRTQQEDSAVYLCASSEDRVQPQHFGDGTRLSIL.

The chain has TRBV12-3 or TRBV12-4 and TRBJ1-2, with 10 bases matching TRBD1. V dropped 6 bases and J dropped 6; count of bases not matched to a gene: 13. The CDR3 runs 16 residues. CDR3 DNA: TGTGCCAGCAGCCGTCCCTCCGGGACAGGGGTCAATGGCTACACCTTC. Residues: CASSRPSGTGVNGYTF.

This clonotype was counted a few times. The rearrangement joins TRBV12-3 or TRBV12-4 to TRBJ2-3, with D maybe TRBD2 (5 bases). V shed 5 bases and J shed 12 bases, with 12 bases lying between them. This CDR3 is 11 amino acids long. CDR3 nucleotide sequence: TGTGCCAGCAGTGCCGGGGTCCTCCAGTATTTT. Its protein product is CASSAGVLQYF.

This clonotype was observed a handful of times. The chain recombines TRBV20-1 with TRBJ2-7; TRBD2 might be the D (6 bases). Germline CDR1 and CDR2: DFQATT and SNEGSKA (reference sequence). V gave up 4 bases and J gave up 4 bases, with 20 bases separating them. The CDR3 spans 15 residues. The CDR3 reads CSAILFGGRGYEQYF. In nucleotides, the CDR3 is TGCAGTGCTATTCTATTCGGAGGGAGAGGTTACGAGCAGTACTTC.

The CDR3 here is CASSGNRMETLHF. The CDR3 DNA reads TGTGCCAGCTCAGGAAACAGGATGGAGACCCTCCACTTT. J is TRBJ1-6 and V is TRBV18; tentative D call: TRBD1 (5 bases). Germline loops: CDR1 KGHSH, CDR2 LQKENI. Trimming took 5 bases from V and 14 from J, leaving 16 bases between them. The CDR3 is 13 residues long. The whole variable domain, filled in from reference TRBV18 and TRBJ1-6, reads NAGVMQNPRHLVRRRGQEARLRCSPMKGHSHVYWYRQLPEEGLKFMVYLQKENIIDESGMPKERFSAEFPKEGPSILRIQQVVRGDSAAYFCASSGNRMETLHFGNGTRLTVT.

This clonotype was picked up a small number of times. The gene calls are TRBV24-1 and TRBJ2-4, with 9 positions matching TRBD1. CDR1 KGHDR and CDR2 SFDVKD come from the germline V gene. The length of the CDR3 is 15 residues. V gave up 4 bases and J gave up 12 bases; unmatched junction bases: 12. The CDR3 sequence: CATSDRGQGKRTQYF. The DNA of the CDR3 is TGTGCCACCAGTGACCGGGGACAGGGAAAAAGGACTCAGTACTTC.

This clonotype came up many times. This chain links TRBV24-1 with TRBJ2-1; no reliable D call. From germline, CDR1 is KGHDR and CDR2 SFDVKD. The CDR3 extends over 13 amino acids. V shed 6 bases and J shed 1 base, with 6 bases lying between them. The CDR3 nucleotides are TGTGCCACCAGTCTGGGTTCCTACAATGAGCAGTTCTTC. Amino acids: CATSLGSYNEQFF.

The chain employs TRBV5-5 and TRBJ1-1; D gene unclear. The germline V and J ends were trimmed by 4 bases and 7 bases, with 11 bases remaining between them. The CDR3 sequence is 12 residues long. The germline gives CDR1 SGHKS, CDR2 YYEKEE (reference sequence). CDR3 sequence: CASSQVPLEAFF. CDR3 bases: TGTGCCAGCAGCCAGGTCCCTCTTGAAGCTTTCTTT.

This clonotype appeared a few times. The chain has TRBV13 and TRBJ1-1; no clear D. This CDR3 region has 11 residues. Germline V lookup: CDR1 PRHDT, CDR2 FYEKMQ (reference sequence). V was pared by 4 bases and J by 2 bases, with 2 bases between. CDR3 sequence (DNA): TGTGCCAGCAGCTCTAACACTGAAGCTTTCTTT. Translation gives CASSSNTEAFF.